These 4 T cell receptor beta chains originate from one sample sequenced in a study of cytomegalovirus exposure and HLA in healthy donors. Data came from immunoSEQ multiplex PCR; TCRdb stores just in-frame clones and leaves some out. This table has about 240,000 clones, around 87% appearing once. The sequenced sample was PBMCs. These receptors were taken from a woman in her twenties or thirties in good health and CMV-seropositive.

The chain recombines TRBV29-1 with TRBJ2-1, with 11 bases identical to TRBD2. The CDR3 totals 15 residues. Losses at the gene ends were 2 bases for V and 5 bases for J; bases not matched to a gene: 5. In germline, CDR1 is SQVTM, CDR2 ANQGSEA. The CDR3 DNA reads as TGCAGCGTTGAAACCCGACTAGCGGGACACAATGAGCAGTTCTTC. It yields the protein CSVETRLAGHNEQFF.

This chain uses TRBV7-2 with TRBJ1-1, with D unclear. The length of the CDR3 is 13 residues. V was clipped by 2 bases and J by 4 bases, with 8 bases between them. In germline, CDR1 is SGHTA, CDR2 FQGNSA. The CDR3 DNA reads TGTGCCAGCAGCTTAATTACGGGCACTGAAGCTTTCTTT. It encodes CASSLITGTEAFF.

The chain joins TRBV12-5 to TRBJ2-7, with TRBD1 matching over 7 bases. This CDR3 region has 15 residues. V shed 7 bases, J shed 6 bases, and the junction held 15 bases outside the gene matches. The germline V gene encodes CDR1 LGHNT and CDR2 FRNRAP. The DNA for the CDR3 is TGTGCTAGTGCCGAAGGGGGCACCCGCTCTGGCGAGCAGTACTTC. Amino acid sequence: CASAEGGTRSGEQYF. The variable domain in full, with the rest retrieved from reference TRBV12-5 and TRBJ2-7, is DARVTQTPRHKVTEMGQEVTMRCQPILGHNTVFWYRQTMMQGLELLAYFRNRAPLDDSGMPKDRFSAEMPDATLATLKIQPSEPRDSAVYFCASAEGGTRSGEQYFGPGTRLTVT.

This chain links TRBV5-4 with TRBJ2-7, with 16 positions matching TRBD2. Germline assignment: CDR1 SGHNT and CDR2 YYREEE (reference sequence). With V trimmed by 4 bases and J by 3 bases, 10 bases remained unmatched. The CDR3 runs to 18 residues. CDR3 sequence: CASSPTGTSGRGVYEQYF. CDR3 coding DNA: TGTGCCAGCAGCCCCACTGGGACTAGCGGGAGGGGGGTCTACGAGCAGTACTTC.